This T cell receptor (beta chain) was sequenced in a study of metastatic and nonmetastatic thyroid tumors. Background on the study: Blood and tumor or nodule tissue repertoires from malignant and benign thyroid patients were compared. Overall study results and limits: Malignant thyroid tumors reportedly exceeded benign nodules significantly in TCR beta diversity, with the difference appearing in blood and tumor.

Per the original methods: The distant-metastasis classifier for papillary thyroid cancer was built from CDR3 differences across clinicopathological groups. MiXCR was used by TCRdb to re-call the PCR reads. These V and J calls derive from TCRdb rather than the authors' analysis. The sample carries around 46,000 clones, over 20% recorded once. Trimming took off 0 bases at V and 6 bases at J, with 11 bases between the two ends. The CDR3 is 14 residues long. Germline V gives CDR1 SEHNR, CDR2 FQNEAQ (reference sequence). No treatment had been given to any patient before thyroid surgery. Comments on this clone: Its antigen is unknown.

Sample: blood. V and J are TRBV7-9 and TRBJ1-2; D not resolved. This TCR came from a male donor with papillary thyroid cancer or a benign thyroid nodule (not recorded which). Some clones in this sample may be carry-over from other donors' samples. The CDR3 reads CASSLASSQDGYTF. The CDR3 DNA sequence: TGTGCCAGCAGCTTAGCCTCGTCCCAGGATGGCTACACCTTC.